These 18 T cell receptor beta chains came from one sample sequenced in a study of regulatory T cells in long-lasting Graves disease. Building of the TCR beta libraries involved iRepertoire HTBI primers and Arm-PCR of CDR3 regions. TCRdb ran MiXCR on the multiplex PCR reads and lists one entry per CDR3 protein. Of 400,000 to 450,000 distinct CDR3 sequences listed, about a sixth are singletons. Described time point: newly diagnosed GD, antithyroid drugs for less than 3 months. Generation of the TCR library employed RNA extracted from PBMCs. The data also belong to a second study, concerning T cells in Graves' hyperthyroidism and ophthalmopathy.

The sample here was peripheral blood mononuclear cells (PBMCs), taken at new diagnosis, from a patient treated with antithyroid drugs. All receptors derive from a woman between 25 and 40 years old with Graves disease.

This clonotype was observed a few times. The chain links TRBV6-2 or TRBV6-3 to TRBJ2-1, with 14 bases lining up with TRBD2. Per the germline V gene, CDR1 is MNHEY and CDR2 is SVGEGT. V shed 3 bases and J 9 bases; nucleotides not matched to a gene: 10. This CDR3 comprises 17 residues. CDR3 sequence: CASSYGGTSGSTGEQFF. The DNA of the CDR3 is TGTGCCAGCAGTTATGGGGGGACTAGCGGGAGTACGGGTGAGCAGTTCTTC.

This clonotype has a count of ten or more. An end of the junction does not agree with germline; a read error may underlie this. This sequence joins TRBV27 and TRBJ2-1, with 11 positions matching TRBD2. Per germline, CDR1 MNHEY and CDR2 SMNVEV (reference sequence). The CDR3 covers 16 residues. This CDR3 is CASSLLPSGRYHEQFF. The CDR3 DNA follows: TGTGCCAGCAGCTTATTACCTAGCGGGAGGTATCATGAGCAGTTCTTC.

This chain links TRBV9 with TRBJ2-1, with 12 bases that match TRBD2. After removal of 0 bases from V and 8 bases from J, the junction contained 3 bases not matched to a gene. Germline V CDR1 and CDR2: SGDLS, YYNGEE. This CDR3 has 15 residues. This chain's CDR3 is CASSVELAGGYEQFF. CDR3 nucleotide sequence: TGTGCCAGCAGCGTAGAACTAGCGGGAGGCTATGAGCAGTTCTTC.

The sample holds a few counts of this clonotype. The chain's CDR3 is CASSLKQFYEQYF. The CDR3 DNA reads TGTGCCAGCAGTTTAAAACAGTTCTACGAGCAGTACTTC. The gene calls are TRBV27 and TRBJ2-7; no clear D gene. Germline V gene lookup returns CDR1 MNHEY and CDR2 SMNVEV (reference sequence). The CDR3 covers 13 residues. V lost 2 bases and J 3 bases, leaving 8 bases between the germline ends.

This clonotype was seen repeatedly, ten times or more. V is TRBV6-2 or TRBV6-3 and J is TRBJ2-7; D is undetermined. The CDR3 sequence is 13 residues long. In germline, CDR1 is MNHEY, CDR2 SVGEGT. V was clipped by 5 bases and J by 0 bases, with 8 bases between them. CDR3 sequence (DNA): TGTGCCAGCAGTGCTAGAAACTCCTACGAGCAGTACTTC. Its protein is CASSARNSYEQYF.

The sample holds many counts of this clonotype. The rearrangement links TRBV28 to TRBJ2-1; tentative D call: TRBD1 (5 bases). The CDR3 is 15 residues long. CDR1 is MDHEN, CDR2 SYDVKM, per germline. Trimming shortened V by 4 bases and J by 0 bases, and 10 bases separated the two germline ends. The CDR3, as DNA: TGTGCCAGCAGTTACAGACAGCCCTCCTACAATGAGCAGTTCTTC. This encodes CASSYRQPSYNEQFF.

A single count supports this clonotype. V usage is TRBV27 and J usage is TRBJ2-2; D is unclear. The CDR3 totals 14 residues. V was cut by 6 bases and J by 6 bases, with 14 bases left in between. Germline CDR1 reads MNHEY; CDR2 reads SMNVEV (reference sequence). CDR3 DNA: TGTGCCAGCAGCCTTAGTCGATTCGCCGGGGAGCTGTTTTTT. It encodes CASSLSRFAGELFF.

This clonotype was counted many times. V and J are TRBV29-1 and TRBJ2-7; a weak D match, TRBD2 (6 bases). CDR3 length equals 13 residues. V was clipped by 4 bases and J by 0 bases, with 10 bases between them. From germline, CDR1 is SQVTM and CDR2 ANQGSEA. This CDR3 reads CSVVWTNSYEQYF. CDR3 in DNA: TGCAGCGTTGTATGGACTAACTCCTACGAGCAGTACTTC.

This clonotype was seen a few times. The chain has TRBV29-1 and TRBJ2-1, with 8 bases that match TRBD2. V was pared by 4 bases and J by 0 bases, with 11 bases of the junction left unmatched. Germline lookup yields CDR1 SQVTM and CDR2 ANQGSEA. CDR3 length equals 17 residues. CDR3 protein: CSVVGLAGFSSYNEQFF. The DNA of the CDR3 is TGCAGCGTTGTCGGGCTAGCGGGTTTTAGCTCCTACAATGAGCAGTTCTTC.

This clonotype was counted ten times or more. The chain is built from TRBV28 and TRBJ2-3; 7 nucleotides align to TRBD2. Per the germline V gene, CDR1 is MDHEN and CDR2 is SYDVKM. This CDR3 comprises 15 residues. V dropped 4 bases and J dropped 2; count of bases not matched to a gene: 6. This CDR3 reads CASSSAGVTTDTQYF. CDR3 in DNA: TGTGCCAGCAGTTCGGCGGGAGTAACCACAGATACGCAGTATTTT.

The chain recombines TRBV4-2 with TRBJ1-2, with 10 bases lining up with TRBD1. Losses at the gene ends were 2 bases for V and 6 bases for J; bases not matched to a gene: 3. CDR3 length: 14 amino acids. Per the germline V gene, CDR1 is LGHNA and CDR2 is YNFKEQ. In DNA, the CDR3 is TGTGCCAGCAGCCAACAGGACAGGGGGGATGGCTACACCTTC. Its translation: CASSQQDRGDGYTF.

This clonotype has ten or more counts. The rearrangement joins TRBV18 to TRBJ2-5; the D is unclear. CDR1 is KGHSH, CDR2 LQKENI, per germline. V was clipped by 7 bases and J by 5 bases, with 14 bases between them. The CDR3 consists of 13 residues. The CDR3 coding sequence is TGTGCCAGCTTCCGGGCCCCTGGGGAGACCCAGTACTTC. It specifies CASFRAPGETQYF.

The CDR3 DNA reads TGTGCCAGCAGTTACTACATCGATGGGTACACTGAAGCTTTCTTT. It codes for CASSYYIDGYTEAFF. The chain couples TRBV6-2 or TRBV6-3 to TRBJ1-1; D call uncertain. This CDR3 is 15 amino acids long. The V and J ends lost 1 base and 3 bases respectively, with 12 bases between them. The germline V gene has CDR1 MNHEY and CDR2 SVGEGT.

This clonotype was picked up a small number of times. The chain recombines TRBV7-2 with TRBJ2-5, with a tentative D call TRBD2 (5 bases). CDR1 and CDR2 (germline): SGHTA, FQGNSA. There are 13 residues in the CDR3. The ends were cut back, 1 base at V and 5 bases at J, with 8 bases in the middle. CDR3 DNA: TGTGCCAGCAGCTTAGGACCGGGGGAGACCCAGTACTTC. Its translation is CASSLGPGETQYF. The full variable domain, rest sourced from reference TRBV7-2 and TRBJ2-5, is GAGVSQSPSNKVTEKGKDVELRCDPISGHTALYWYRQSLGQGLEFLIYFQGNSAPDKSGLPSDRFSAERTGGSVSTLTIQRTQQEDSAVYLCASSLGPGETQYFGPGTRLLVL.

Comment on this clonotype: Possible read error: a much larger clone is one base away. The genes are TRBV10-3 and TRBJ1-4; the D is unclear. The CDR3 has 15 residues. CDR1 is ENHRY, CDR2 SYGVKD, per germline. In nucleotides, the CDR3 is TGTGCCATCAGTGAGAAGGAGCCTTCGTGGGAAAGACTGTTTTTT. Residues: CAISEKEPSWERLFF.

Many counts were recorded for this clonotype. The J gene is TRBJ2-2, the V gene TRBV6-6, with D perhaps TRBD1 (6 bases). The germline CDR1 and CDR2 sequences are MNHNY and SVGAGI (reference sequence). V lost 0 bases and J 3 bases, leaving 17 bases between the germline ends. CDR3 length equals 18 residues. The DNA of the CDR3 is TGTGCCAGCAGTTACTCGGCAGGGGCCCTGAGGGACACCGGGGAGCTGTTTTTT. Its protein is CASSYSAGALRDTGELFF.

This clonotype occurred many times. V is TRBV29-1 and J is TRBJ2-4, with 7 bases that match TRBD2. The CDR3 loop spans 15 amino acids. Germline V gives CDR1 SQVTM, CDR2 ANQGSEA. After removal of 6 bases from V and 1 base from J, the junction contained 9 bases not matched to a gene. The CDR3 bases are TGCAGCGTCGCCGCCAGCGGGGAGGCCAAAAACATTCAGTACTTC. Its translation: CSVAASGEAKNIQYF.

This clonotype was observed many times. The chain employs TRBV6-1 and TRBJ1-5; 12 bases line up with TRBD1. Germline loops: CDR1 MNHNS, CDR2 SASEGT. The CDR3 loop spans 17 amino acids. The V and J ends lost 5 bases and 5 bases, in that order; junction bases with no gene match: 10. In DNA, the CDR3 is TGTGCCAGCAGTCCATCGGGACAGGGGGCTCCCGATCAGCCCCAGCATTTT. Protein: CASSPSGQGAPDQPQHF.